One and the same sample provided the 6 T cell receptor beta chains below, sequenced in a study of lymphopenia after photon versus proton radiotherapy. Repertoires were generated with immunoSEQ multiplex PCR, while TCRdb's copy carries only in-frame clones and drops some. This table holds about 20,000 clones, around nine tenths found once. The sample here was peripheral blood, taken from a patient treated with proton-based radiotherapy. The receptors were gathered from a man between 65 and 80 years old with pancreatic cancer.

Of note for this clone: At one end, the junction sequence differs from germline, possibly due to a read error. The chain links TRBV2 to TRBJ1-5, with 8 bases that match TRBD1. The length of the CDR3 is 14 residues. Per the germline V gene, CDR1 is SNHLY and CDR2 is FYNNEI. CDR3 DNA: TGTGCCAGCAGTGCTGACAGGGGATTTCAGGCCCAGCATTTT. Amino acids: CASSADRGFQAQHF.

This chain connects TRBV9 to TRBJ2-1, with TRBD2 matching 8 bases. With V trimmed by 3 bases and J by 0 bases, 8 bases remained unmatched. CDR1 is SGDLS and CDR2 is YYNGEE in the germline V gene. The CDR3 has 17 amino acids. This CDR3 reads CASSGTPSGSSYNEQFF. CDR3 DNA sequence: TGTGCCAGCAGCGGAACCCCAAGCGGGAGCTCCTACAATGAGCAGTTCTTC.

This clone was seen just once. The V call is TRBV5-1, the J call TRBJ2-6; 8 bases fit TRBD1. Germline V gene data show CDR1 as SGHRS and CDR2 as YFSETQ. V was clipped by 4 bases and J by 4 bases; unmatched bases: 4. The CDR3 has 15 amino acids. CDR3 protein: CASSRTGLGANVLTF. The DNA for the CDR3 is TGCGCCAGCAGCCGGACAGGGCTCGGGGCCAACGTCCTGACTTTC.

This clone was picked up a small number of times. CDR3 sequence reads: CASSFTRNYGYTF. In DNA form, the CDR3 reads TGTGCCAGCAGCTTTACTCGGAACTATGGCTACACCTTC. V gene TRBV7-6 combines with J gene TRBJ1-2; unclear D gene. The germline CDR1 and CDR2 sequences are SGHVS and FNYEAQ. V lost 3 bases and J lost 2, with 7 bases in between. The CDR3 totals 13 residues.

The J gene is TRBJ2-7, the V gene TRBV7-8, with unresolved D. CDR1 is SGHVS, CDR2 FQNEAQ, per germline. The CDR3 consists of 13 residues. V lost 3 bases to trimming and J lost 1 base, with 7 bases between them. DNA for the CDR3: TGTGCCAGCAGCTTCCCCTATTCCTACGAGCAGTACTTC. It specifies CASSFPYSYEQYF.

The chain couples TRBV5-1 to TRBJ1-2, with 7 positions matching TRBD1. The CDR3 is made up of 15 amino acids. With 5 bases clipped from V and 5 bases from J, the junction kept 12 bases outside the gene matches. Germline V lookup: CDR1 SGHRS, CDR2 YFSETQ. The CDR3 protein is CASSRGTGDGYGYTF. The DNA of the CDR3 is TGCGCCAGCAGTCGAGGAACAGGGGATGGGTATGGCTACACCTTC.